This paragraph covers one T cell receptor (beta chain) sequence. V lost 3 bases, J lost 1 base, and 6 bases lay in between. Germline CDR1 reads ENHRY; CDR2 reads SYGVKD. The CDR3 has 13 residues. These data are taken from a study of blood T cell repertoires in COVID-19. Whole-study context: T cells, B-cell-depleted T cells, or PBMCs provided the cDNA or gDNA that served as material.

Per the authors' pipeline: Amplification of reference gene primers provided the estimated nucleated cell counts. The protocol was immunoSEQ multiplex PCR, while the TCRdb copy is restricted to in-frame clones and leaves out a portion. The V and J calls and clone size come from that table; D and trimming were worked out from the DNA. The sample includes about 170,000 clones, roughly 84% seen only once; the top ten take 14%. The chain employs TRBV10-3 and TRBJ2-5; D uncertain. This TCR was recovered from a young man with active or convalescent COVID-19. Specimen: peripheral blood. The CDR3: CAISERLQETQYF. CDR3 in DNA: TGTGCCATCAGTGAAAGACTCCAAGAGACCCAGTACTTC.